The clone carrying this T cell receptor (beta chain) was recorded at least ten times. The sample originates from a study of neurological immune-mediated disorders. TCRdb re-analysed the 5' RACE reads in MiXCR, keeping a single row per CDR3 protein. This sample carries about 36,000 distinct CDR3 sequences, 10% of them seen once, and the ten largest clones take roughly 7.1%. Germline V CDR1 and CDR2: DFQATT, SNEGSKA (reference sequence). V was shortened by 4 bases and J by 4 bases, with 13 bases between the two germline ends. CDR3 length equals 14 residues. This clonotype was sampled from a woman in her 30s with HTLV-1-associated myelopathy (HAM/TSP). The specimen sequenced was PBMCs. The chain is built from TRBV20-1 and TRBJ2-2, with a possible D match to TRBD2 (6 bases). The CDR3 is CSAMWRGGTGELFF. CDR3 sequence (DNA): TGCAGTGCTATGTGGAGGGGAGGCACCGGGGAGCTGTTTTTT.